This T cell receptor (beta chain) was identified during a study of cytomegalovirus exposure and HLA in healthy donors. It was with 60 Vbeta and 13 Jbeta primers that the PCR ran. The method was immunoSEQ multiplex PCR; TCRdb's version includes in-frame clones alone and lacks a portion of them. Its table records 30,000 to 35,000 clones. The TCR sequence derives from a woman in her 40s in good health and CMV-seropositive. Material: PBMCs.

The CDR3 spells CASKGTGDSYEQYF. The CDR3 DNA reads as TGTGCCAGCAAAGGGACAGGGGACTCTTACGAGCAGTACTTC. The rearrangement joins TRBV28 to TRBJ2-7; 10 bases are a match to TRBD1. The CDR3 spans 14 residues. CDR1 MDHEN and CDR2 SYDVKM come from the germline V gene. Germline trimming cut 7 bases from V and 4 bases from J; bases unmatched to any gene: 7.